Listed below are T cell receptor beta chains from one sample, sequenced in a study of vaccination effects on CD4 cells after COVID-19. These receptors' targets are unknown. Only in-frame clones appear in the TCRdb table, and some are missing; sequencing was by immunoSEQ multiplex PCR. In the table there are 41,000 or so clones, more than 60% of which are singletons. Source: CD4+ T cells from PBMCs cultured with HCoV-OC43 spike peptides, taken before COVID-19 vaccination. Receptor source: a human donor who received a COVID-19 vaccine. CDR3s include the opening cysteine and the closing phenylalanine or tryptophan. D genes are given only for firm matches. Some rows have no size entry. The others give once, few or many, or a class for an expanded clone.

>TRBV28|-|TRBJ1-1|-
CASSYPRWTAPNTEAFF
TGTGCCAGCAGTTACCCCAGATGGACAGCCCCGAACACTGAAGCTTTCTTT
>TRBV10-1|-|TRBJ1-1|-
CASSVPNRYIAEAFF
TGCGCCAGCAGTGTCCCTAACAGGTATATCGCTGAAGCTTTCTTT
>TRBV19|-|TRBJ2-3|-
CASSIGQPSTDTQYF
TGTGCCAGTAGTATAGGACAGCCGAGCACAGATACGCAGTATTTT
>TRBV6-1|-|TRBJ1-5|-
CASSESELLNQPQHF
TGTGCCAGCAGTGAATCAGAGCTCCTAAATCAGCCCCAGCATTTT
>TRBV7-9|once|TRBJ1-2|-
CASSLQESDGYTF
TGTGCCAGCAGCTTACAGGAAAGCGATGGCTACACCTTC
>TRBV4-2|-|TRBJ1-2|-
CASSQEAEGGRGYTF
TGTGCCAGCAGCCAAGAGGCCGAAGGGGGAAGGGGCTACACCTTC
>TRBV5-5|-|TRBJ2-1|TRBD1
CASSWDRGMNEQFF
TGTGCCAGCAGTTGGGACAGGGGTATGAATGAGCAGTTCTTC
>TRBV2|-|TRBJ2-7|TRBD2
CASSGTSGTYEQYF
TGTGCCTCCTCCGGGACTAGCGGGACCTACGAGCAGTACTTC
>TRBV29-1|few|TRBJ1-1|-
CSVSFRVEAFF
TGCAGCGTTTCGTTTCGAGTTGAAGCTTTCTTT
>TRBV3-1/TRBV3-2|once|TRBJ1-3|TRBD1
CASSRRQGKNTIYF
TGTGCCAGCAGCCGACGACAGGGTAAAAACACCATATATTTT
>TRBV11-2|-|TRBJ1-3|-
CASSLDQSGNTIYF
TGTGCCAGCAGCTTAGACCAGTCTGGAAACACCATATATTTT
>TRBV7-9|-|TRBJ2-2|-
CASSRRSGDTGELFF
TGTGCCAGCAGCCGTCGATCAGGGGACACCGGGGAGCTGTTTTTT
>TRBV2|few|TRBJ1-2|TRBD1
CASKGDRTYGYTF
TGTGCCAGCAAGGGGGACAGGACCTATGGCTACACCTTC
>TRBV11-2|-|TRBJ1-2|-
CASSLQPAVLYGYTF
TGTGCCAGCAGCCTCCAGCCAGCAGTCCTCTATGGCTACACCTTC
>TRBV7-2|-|TRBJ2-1|-
CASSLDGYHEQFF
TGTGCCAGCAGCCTAGACGGATACCATGAGCAGTTCTTC
>TRBV12-3/TRBV12-4|-|TRBJ1-5|-
CASSFGYNQPQHF
TGTGCCAGCAGTTTCGGGTACAATCAGCCCCAGCATTTT
>TRBV12-3/TRBV12-4|few|TRBJ1-2|-
CASSVAHYGYTF
TGTGCCAGCTCCGTCGCCCACTATGGCTACACCTTC
>TRBV7-2|few|TRBJ2-2|-
CASTEDGGLYTGELFF
TGTGCCAGCACCGAGGATGGGGGGCTATACACCGGGGAGCTGTTTTTT
>TRBV5-6|-|TRBJ2-7|-
CASSSRDAAYEQYF
TGTGCCAGCAGCTCCCGGGATGCGGCCTACGAGCAGTACTTC
>TRBV7-2|few|TRBJ1-1|-
CASSFYRNTEAFF
TGTGCCAGCAGCTTTTACCGGAACACTGAAGCTTTCTTT
>TRBV7-8|once|TRBJ1-2|TRBD1
CASSPNPGQGYYGYTF
TGTGCCAGCAGCCCAAACCCGGGACAGGGATACTATGGCTACACCTTC
>TRBV10-3|-|TRBJ1-2|-
CAISGTKYGYTF
TGTGCCATCAGTGGGACAAAGTATGGCTACACCTTC
>TRBV5-4|few|TRBJ1-5|TRBD1
CASSVGTGGQPQHF
TGTGCCAGCAGCGTTGGGACAGGCGGACAGCCCCAGCATTTT
>TRBV4-1|-|TRBJ2-5|-
CASSPGPLETQYF
TGCGCCAGCAGCCCCGGACCCCTAGAGACCCAGTACTTC
>TRBV18|-|TRBJ1-5|TRBD1
CASSPTTGGNNQPQHF
TGTGCCAGCTCACCAACGACAGGGGGCAACAATCAGCCCCAGCATTTT
>TRBV11-3|-|TRBJ2-1|-
CASSLTTLNEQFF
TGTGCCAGCAGCTTAACGACCCTTAATGAGCAGTTCTTC
>TRBV5-1|-|TRBJ1-4|-
CASSLPAGTLNEKLFF
TGCGCCAGCAGCTTGCCCGCCGGGACACTGAATGAAAAACTGTTTTTT
>TRBV7-8|-|TRBJ2-7|-
CASSSTGYEQYF
TGTGCCAGCAGCTCGACAGGCTACGAGCAGTACTTC
>TRBV6-5|-|TRBJ2-3|-
CSSRGGWSTDTQYF
TGTTCCTCTAGGGGGGGTTGGAGCACAGATACGCAGTATTTT
>TRBV4-1|few|TRBJ1-1|-
CASSHFAGTGNTEAFF
TGCGCCAGCAGCCACTTTGCGGGGACGGGGAACACTGAAGCTTTCTTT
>TRBV6-4|-|TRBJ1-4|-
CASSGHSFGVEEKLFF
TGTGCCAGCAGCGGTCACAGTTTTGGGGTAGAGGAAAAACTGTTTTTT
>TRBV6-4|-|TRBJ2-1|TRBD2
CASSEAGPPYNEQFF
TGTGCCAGCAGTGAAGCGGGACCTCCCTACAATGAGCAGTTCTTC
>TRBV27|few|TRBJ1-1|-
CASSLNRVGTEAFF
TGTGCCAGCAGCCTTAACAGGGTTGGGACTGAAGCTTTCTTT
>TRBV20-1|few|TRBJ2-7|-
CSASSGRTYEQYF
TGCAGTGCTAGTTCGGGCAGGACCTACGAGCAGTACTTC
>TRBV5-1|-|TRBJ2-3|-
CASSPSPVGDDTQYF
TGCGCCAGCAGCCCCTCCCCAGTAGGGGACGATACGCAGTATTTT
>TRBV6-5|-|TRBJ2-1|TRBD2
CASGFSGVNNEQFF
TGTGCCAGCGGCTTTAGCGGGGTAAACAATGAGCAGTTCTTC
>TRBV2|-|TRBJ2-4|-
CASSVEGAKNIQYF
TGTGCCAGCAGTGTGGAGGGGGCCAAAAACATTCAGTACTTC
>TRBV27|-|TRBJ2-7|-
CASSFLSGYEQYF
TGTGCCAGCAGTTTCCTTTCGGGCTACGAGCAGTACTTC
>TRBV11-2|-|TRBJ2-1|TRBD2
CASSLSGGRHEQFF
TGTGCCAGCAGCCTTAGCGGGGGGCGGCATGAGCAGTTCTTC
>TRBV30|-|TRBJ1-1|-
CAWSVLSGLQNTEAFF
TGTGCCTGGAGTGTACTATCGGGACTGCAGAACACTGAAGCTTTCTTT
>TRBV12-5|-|TRBJ2-1|-
CASGLGGRDEQFF
TGTGCTAGTGGCCTCGGAGGACGGGATGAGCAGTTCTTC
>TRBV4-1|few|TRBJ1-1|-
CASSQDPRAEREAFF
TGCGCCAGCAGCCAAGACCCCAGGGCGGAAAGAGAAGCTTTCTTT
>TRBV18|-|TRBJ1-1|TRBD1
CASSADRVGTEAFF
TGTGCCAGCTCAGCCGACAGGGTGGGCACTGAAGCTTTCTTT
>TRBV9|few|TRBJ2-3|-
CASSVDPFTDTQYF
TGTGCCAGCAGCGTAGACCCCTTCACAGATACGCAGTATTTT
>TRBV18|few|TRBJ2-7|TRBD1
CASSPGQGAYEQYF
TGTGCCAGCTCACCAGGACAGGGGGCCTACGAGCAGTACTTC